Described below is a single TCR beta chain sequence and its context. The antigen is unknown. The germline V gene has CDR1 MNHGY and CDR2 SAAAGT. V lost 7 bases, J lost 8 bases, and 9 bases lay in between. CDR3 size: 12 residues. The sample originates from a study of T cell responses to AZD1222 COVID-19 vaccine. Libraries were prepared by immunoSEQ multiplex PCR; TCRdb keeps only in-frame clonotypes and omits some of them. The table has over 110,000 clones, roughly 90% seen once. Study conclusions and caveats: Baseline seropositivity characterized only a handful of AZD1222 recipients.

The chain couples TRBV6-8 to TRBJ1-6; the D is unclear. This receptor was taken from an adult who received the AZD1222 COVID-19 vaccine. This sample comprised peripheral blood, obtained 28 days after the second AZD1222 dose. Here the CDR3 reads CASTGQDSPLHF. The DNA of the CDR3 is TGTGCCAGCACGGGTCAGGATTCACCCCTCCACTTT.